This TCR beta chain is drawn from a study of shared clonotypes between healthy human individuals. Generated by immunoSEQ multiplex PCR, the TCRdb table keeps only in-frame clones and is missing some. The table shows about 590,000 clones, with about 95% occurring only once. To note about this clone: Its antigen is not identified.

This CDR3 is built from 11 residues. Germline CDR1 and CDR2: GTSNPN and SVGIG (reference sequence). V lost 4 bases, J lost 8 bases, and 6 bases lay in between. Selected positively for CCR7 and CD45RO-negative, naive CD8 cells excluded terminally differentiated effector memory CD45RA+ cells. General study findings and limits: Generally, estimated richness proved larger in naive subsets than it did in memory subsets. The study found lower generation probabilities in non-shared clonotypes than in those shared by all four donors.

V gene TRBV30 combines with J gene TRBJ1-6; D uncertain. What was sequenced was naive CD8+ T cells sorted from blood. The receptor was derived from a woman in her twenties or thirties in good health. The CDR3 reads CAWIKDSPLHF. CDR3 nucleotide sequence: TGTGCCTGGATTAAGGATTCACCCCTCCACTTT.